This TCR beta chain stems from a study of T-cell memory formation after mild COVID-19. Across the whole study: TCR clusters showed largely donor specificity. Study-level points and caveats: In pre-infection memory, a portion of responding clones appeared, which suggested that cross-reactive memory joined. Most CD4+ clones that shrank were in CM and EM, while CD8+ ones turned up in EMRA.

To note about this clonotype: The antigen remains undetermined.

The CDR3 contains 15 residues. V lost 5 bases, J lost 4 bases, and 15 bases lay in between. Germline-derived CDR1 and CDR2 are SGHVS and FQNEAQ. Constant-segment primers were used for 5'RACE, and the resulting TCR alpha and TCR beta cDNA libraries carried sample barcodes and UMIs. TCRdb ran MiXCR on the 5' RACE reads and lists one entry per CDR3 protein. Here the sample spans about 280,000 distinct CDR3 sequences, roughly 8.2% being singletons. The TCR sequence derives from a man aged 18 to 29 who had mild COVID-19 (a few samples of this study predate the infection). Cell type and time point are not known. The material sequenced was PBMCs or a T cell subset sorted from them (not recorded which). The chain employs TRBV7-8 and TRBJ2-1; D is unresolved. CDR3 in amino acids: CASSPQATQYNEQFF. In DNA form, the CDR3 reads TGTGCCAGCAGCCCTCAGGCGACCCAATACAATGAGCAGTTCTTC.